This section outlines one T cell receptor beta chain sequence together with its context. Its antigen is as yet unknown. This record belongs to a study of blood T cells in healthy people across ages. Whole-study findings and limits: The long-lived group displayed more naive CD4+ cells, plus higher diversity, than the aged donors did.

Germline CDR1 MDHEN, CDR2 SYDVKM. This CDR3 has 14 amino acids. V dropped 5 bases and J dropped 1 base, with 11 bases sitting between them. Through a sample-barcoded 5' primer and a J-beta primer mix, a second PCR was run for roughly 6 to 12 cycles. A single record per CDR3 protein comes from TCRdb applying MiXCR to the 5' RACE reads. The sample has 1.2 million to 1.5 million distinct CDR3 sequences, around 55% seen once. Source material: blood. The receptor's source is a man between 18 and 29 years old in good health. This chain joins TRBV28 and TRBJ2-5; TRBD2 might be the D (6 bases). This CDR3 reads CASSPRDFQETQYF. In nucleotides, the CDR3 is TGTGCCAGCAGTCCGAGGGACTTCCAAGAGACCCAGTACTTC.